This T cell receptor (beta chain) was recorded in a study of tissue T cells after allogeneic stem cell transplantation. By sample fraction, this clone is large (0.1 to 1%). These gene names are mouse names. The CDR3 end lies 1 residue beyond the end of the read and is filled in from the germline J gene. Repertoires were generated with immunoSEQ multiplex PCR, while TCRdb's copy carries only in-frame clones and drops some. The data contain approximately 1,500 clones, more than 50% of them singletons. CDR1 MSHET and CDR2 SYDVDS come from the germline V gene. This CDR3 comprises 11 residues. V gave up 5 bases and J gave up 7 bases, with 9 bases separating them. Sample time point: mouse harvest day 14 after allogeneic transplant. Mouse grafts combined 10^7 T-cell-depleted bone marrow cells with 10^6 splenic CD5+ T cells.

The rearrangement uses TRBV29 and TRBJ2-7; D not resolved. Sequenced material: liver tissue. This clonotype was obtained from a female BALB/c mouse given C57BL/6 T cells with graft-versus-host disease after an allogeneic hematopoietic cell transplant. The part of the CDR3 DNA that was read is TGTGCTAGCAGTCCCCCGACAGAACAGTAC. This gives the protein CASSPPTEQY. The CDR3 reads in full as CASSPPTEQYF.